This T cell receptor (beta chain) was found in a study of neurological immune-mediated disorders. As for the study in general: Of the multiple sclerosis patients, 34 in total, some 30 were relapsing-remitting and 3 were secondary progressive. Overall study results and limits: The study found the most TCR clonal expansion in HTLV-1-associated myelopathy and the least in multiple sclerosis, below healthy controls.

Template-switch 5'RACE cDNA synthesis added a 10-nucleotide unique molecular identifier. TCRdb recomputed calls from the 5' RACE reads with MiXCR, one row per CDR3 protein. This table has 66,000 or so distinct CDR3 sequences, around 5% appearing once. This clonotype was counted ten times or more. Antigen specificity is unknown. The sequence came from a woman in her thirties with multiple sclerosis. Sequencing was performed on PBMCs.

The CDR3 sequence: CASSGGGAQETQYF. The DNA of the CDR3 is TGTGCCAGCAGCGGCGGGGGGGCCCAAGAGACCCAGTACTTC. V usage is TRBV5-6 and J usage is TRBJ2-5; TRBD2 agrees at 9 bases. With V trimmed by 4 bases and J by 1 base, 2 bases remained unmatched. This CDR3 has 14 amino acids. Germline values: CDR1 SGHDT, CDR2 YYEEEE.